These T cell receptor beta chains were read from a single sample in a study of cytotoxic CD8 clonotypes in ibrutinib-treated CLL. Clones were read by immunoSEQ multiplex PCR, and TCRdb kept only the in-frame ones, dropping some. The table has approximately 330,000 clones, roughly 85% seen once. Specimen: PBMCs, collected before ibrutinib treatment. The receptors derive from a human donor with chronic lymphocytic leukemia. Each CDR3 is given with its conserved first and last residue. D genes are given only for firm matches. Clone size is not always given. Where it is, it says once, few, many or a class for expanded clones.

j_gene: TRBJ2-1; abundance: -; v_gene: TRBV6-4; d_gene: TRBD2; CDR3aa: CASSVRWTSGTPVYNEQFF; CDR3nt: TGTGCCAGCAGTGTCCGATGGACTAGCGGGACACCGGTTTACAATGAGCAGTTCTTC
j_gene: TRBJ2-7; abundance: few; v_gene: TRBV2; d_gene: TRBD2; CDR3aa: CASSEGSGTAILRRQYF; CDR3nt: TGTGCCAGCAGTGAAGGTAGCGGGACCGCAATCCTACGTCGGCAGTACTTC
j_gene: TRBJ2-7; abundance: -; v_gene: TRBV5-6; d_gene: -; CDR3aa: CASSPDGPYEQYF; CDR3nt: TGTGCCAGCAGCCCAGACGGCCCCTACGAGCAGTACTTC
j_gene: TRBJ2-2; abundance: few; v_gene: TRBV2; d_gene: -; CDR3aa: CAGTGTRNTGELFF; CDR3nt: TGTGCCGGTACCGGGACACGAAACACCGGGGAGCTGTTTTTT
j_gene: TRBJ1-2; abundance: -; v_gene: TRBV6-5; d_gene: TRBD1; CDR3aa: CASSYSWDRVYGYTF; CDR3nt: TGTGCCAGCAGTTACTCATGGGACAGGGTCTATGGCTACACCTTC
j_gene: TRBJ2-4; abundance: -; v_gene: TRBV10-3; d_gene: TRBD2; CDR3aa: CAISPGLAGNLAPAKNIQYF; CDR3nt: TGTGCCATCAGCCCTGGACTAGCGGGGAACCTCGCCCCTGCCAAAAACATTCAGTACTTC
j_gene: TRBJ1-1; abundance: -; v_gene: TRBV6-4; d_gene: -; CDR3aa: CASSDMWGDTEAFF; CDR3nt: TGTGCCAGCAGTGACATGTGGGGGGACACTGAAGCTTTCTTT
j_gene: TRBJ2-5; abundance: -; v_gene: TRBV2; d_gene: -; CDR3aa: CASSEYVRERAQYF; CDR3nt: TGTGCCAGCAGTGAATACGTCCGGGAGAGGGCCCAGTACTTC
j_gene: TRBJ2-5; abundance: -; v_gene: TRBV6-5; d_gene: TRBD2; CDR3aa: CASSTSEETQYF; CDR3nt: TGTGCCAGCAGTACTAGCGAAGAGACCCAGTACTTC
j_gene: TRBJ2-1; abundance: -; v_gene: TRBV11-2; d_gene: -; CDR3aa: CASSLDTARRDSYNEQFF; CDR3nt: TGTGCCAGCAGCTTAGATACGGCGCGGAGAGACTCCTACAATGAGCAGTTCTTC
j_gene: TRBJ2-3; abundance: -; v_gene: TRBV7-8; d_gene: TRBD1; CDR3aa: CASSLMGTGTTDTQYF; CDR3nt: TGTGCCAGCAGCTTAATGGGGACAGGCACCACAGATACGCAGTATTTT
j_gene: TRBJ2-1; abundance: -; v_gene: TRBV15; d_gene: TRBD1; CDR3aa: CATSRDLEGTGGIFSYNEQFF; CDR3nt: TGTGCCACCAGCAGAGATTTAGAAGGGACAGGGGGCATCTTCTCCTACAATGAGCAGTTCTTC
j_gene: TRBJ1-1; abundance: -; v_gene: TRBV29-1; d_gene: TRBD1; CDR3aa: CSARTGGTEAFF; CDR3nt: TGCAGCGCTAGGACAGGGGGAACTGAAGCTTTCTTT
j_gene: TRBJ1-2; abundance: -; v_gene: TRBV25-1; d_gene: TRBD1; CDR3aa: CASSSTGGGYTF; CDR3nt: TGTGCCAGCAGTTCCACAGGGGGCGGCTACACCTTC
j_gene: TRBJ1-1; abundance: -; v_gene: TRBV7-7; d_gene: -; CDR3aa: CASSLKQGTEAFF; CDR3nt: TGTGCCAGCAGCTTGAAACAGGGAACTGAAGCTTTCTTT
j_gene: TRBJ2-2; abundance: -; v_gene: TRBV9; d_gene: -; CDR3aa: CASSVKAGLNTGELFF; CDR3nt: TGTGCCAGCAGCGTGAAAGCGGGCTTGAACACCGGGGAGCTGTTTTTT
j_gene: TRBJ1-5; abundance: -; v_gene: TRBV4-1; d_gene: -; CDR3aa: CASSQLQNNQPQHF; CDR3nt: TGCGCCAGCAGCCAATTACAGAACAATCAGCCCCAGCATTTT
j_gene: TRBJ2-2; abundance: -; v_gene: TRBV28; d_gene: -; CDR3aa: CASTRHLSGGELFF; CDR3nt: TGTGCCAGCACGAGACACCTCTCGGGTGGGGAGCTGTTTTTT
j_gene: TRBJ2-7; abundance: -; v_gene: TRBV7-2; d_gene: -; CDR3aa: CASSLDRWLASEQYF; CDR3nt: TGTGCCAGCAGCTTAGATCGTTGGCTAGCGTCTGAGCAGTACTTC
j_gene: TRBJ1-2; abundance: once; v_gene: TRBV25-1; d_gene: -; CDR3aa: CASNQDNYGYTF; CDR3nt: TGTGCCAGCAACCAGGATAACTATGGCTACACCTTC
j_gene: TRBJ1-2; abundance: -; v_gene: TRBV28; d_gene: -; CDR3aa: CASAHLGSSMKSTYGYTF; CDR3nt: TGTGCCAGCGCCCATCTGGGCAGTTCGATGAAATCGACCTATGGCTACACCTTC
j_gene: TRBJ2-5; abundance: few; v_gene: TRBV16; d_gene: -; CDR3aa: CASSQRRNQETQYF; CDR3nt: TGTGCCAGCAGCCAACGTCGGAACCAAGAGACCCAGTACTTC
j_gene: TRBJ1-4; abundance: -; v_gene: TRBV5-4; d_gene: TRBD1; CDR3aa: CASSLASGQDEKLFF; CDR3nt: TGTGCCAGCAGCTTGGCCTCTGGACAGGATGAAAAACTGTTTTTT
j_gene: TRBJ2-2; abundance: once; v_gene: TRBV5-6; d_gene: -; CDR3aa: CASSSITTSGELFF; CDR3nt: TGTGCCAGCAGCTCAATAACGACGTCCGGGGAGCTGTTTTTT
j_gene: TRBJ2-1; abundance: -; v_gene: TRBV4-1; d_gene: -; CDR3aa: CASSQDLSYNEQFF; CDR3nt: TGCGCCAGCAGCCAAGATTTATCTTACAATGAGCAGTTCTTC
j_gene: TRBJ1-5; abundance: -; v_gene: TRBV28; d_gene: -; CDR3aa: CASSFNWGAVQPQHF; CDR3nt: TGTGCCAGCAGTTTTAATTGGGGAGCGGTTCAGCCCCAGCATTTT
j_gene: TRBJ2-7; abundance: -; v_gene: TRBV4-1; d_gene: TRBD2; CDR3aa: CASSQDRSGASYEQYF; CDR3nt: TGCGCCAGCAGCCAAGATAGGAGCGGGGCCTCCTACGAGCAGTACTTC
j_gene: TRBJ1-5; abundance: once; v_gene: TRBV10-1; d_gene: -; CDR3aa: CASQGIDQPQHF; CDR3nt: TGCGCCAGTCAGGGGATCGATCAGCCCCAGCATTTT
j_gene: TRBJ2-7; abundance: -; v_gene: TRBV7-9; d_gene: TRBD2; CDR3aa: CASSLGLAGHEQYF; CDR3nt: TGTGCCAGCAGCTTAGGACTAGCGGGTCACGAGCAGTACTTC
j_gene: TRBJ2-1; abundance: -; v_gene: TRBV4-3; d_gene: TRBD2; CDR3aa: CASSQEVTSGPYNEQFF; CDR3nt: TGCGCCAGCAGCCAAGAAGTAACTAGCGGACCTTACAATGAGCAGTTCTTC
j_gene: TRBJ2-7; abundance: -; v_gene: TRBV20-1; d_gene: -; CDR3aa: CSAKGQREQYF; CDR3nt: TGCAGTGCTAAGGGCCAGCGCGAGCAGTACTTC
j_gene: TRBJ2-5; abundance: -; v_gene: TRBV12-5; d_gene: -; CDR3aa: CASGLPETYGQYF; CDR3nt: TGTGCTAGTGGTTTGCCCGAGACCTACGGACAGTACTTC
j_gene: TRBJ2-7; abundance: once; v_gene: TRBV7-2; d_gene: -; CDR3aa: CASSSPQRVPGSYEQYF; CDR3nt: TGTGCCAGCAGCTCCCCCCAGCGGGTGCCAGGGTCCTACGAGCAGTACTTC
j_gene: TRBJ1-1; abundance: -; v_gene: TRBV5-1; d_gene: -; CDR3aa: CASSLGGLVNTEAFF; CDR3nt: TGCGCCAGCAGCTTGGGTGGGTTGGTGAACACTGAAGCTTTCTTT
j_gene: TRBJ1-2; abundance: -; v_gene: TRBV11-2; d_gene: -; CDR3aa: CASSPRQYGLPRNYGYTF; CDR3nt: TGTGCCAGCAGCCCTCGACAATACGGCCTACCAAGAAACTATGGCTACACCTTC
j_gene: TRBJ2-1; abundance: few; v_gene: TRBV4-3; d_gene: -; CDR3aa: CASSQDRSGGYEQFF; CDR3nt: TGCGCCAGCAGCCAAGATCGCAGTGGAGGGTATGAGCAGTTCTTC
j_gene: TRBJ2-3; abundance: few; v_gene: TRBV7-9; d_gene: -; CDR3aa: CASSLVISTDTQYF; CDR3nt: TGTGCCAGCAGCTTAGTTATTAGCACAGATACGCAGTATTTT
j_gene: TRBJ2-7; abundance: -; v_gene: TRBV7-9; d_gene: TRBD1; CDR3aa: CASSPDSGQGFYEQYF; CDR3nt: TGTGCCAGCAGCCCGGATTCCGGACAGGGCTTTTACGAGCAGTACTTC
j_gene: TRBJ2-7; abundance: -; v_gene: TRBV19; d_gene: -; CDR3aa: CASSIMAAGSYEQYF; CDR3nt: TGTGCCAGTAGTATTATGGCAGCAGGGTCCTACGAGCAGTACTTC
j_gene: TRBJ2-2; abundance: -; v_gene: TRBV7-9; d_gene: TRBD1; CDR3aa: CASSFVIGRQGDTGELFF; CDR3nt: TGTGCCAGCAGCTTTGTCATTGGGAGACAGGGGGACACCGGGGAGCTGTTTTTT
j_gene: TRBJ2-7; abundance: -; v_gene: TRBV7-2; d_gene: TRBD2; CDR3aa: CASSPRQSSGLAGGYEQYF; CDR3nt: TGTGCCAGCAGCCCCCGACAGAGCTCAGGACTAGCGGGAGGCTACGAGCAGTACTTC
j_gene: TRBJ2-2; abundance: -; v_gene: TRBV6-5; d_gene: -; CDR3aa: CASSYSTSMNTGELFF; CDR3nt: TGTGCCAGCAGTTACAGCACTAGCATGAACACCGGGGAGCTGTTTTTT
j_gene: TRBJ2-7; abundance: few; v_gene: TRBV6-1; d_gene: -; CDR3aa: CASIESDHRDYEQYF; CDR3nt: TGTGCCAGCATTGAATCTGATCACAGGGACTACGAGCAGTACTTC
j_gene: TRBJ2-1; abundance: -; v_gene: TRBV5-4; d_gene: -; CDR3aa: CASSWPLPSYNEQFF; CDR3nt: TGTGCCAGCAGCTGGCCATTGCCCTCCTACAATGAGCAGTTCTTC
j_gene: TRBJ2-1; abundance: -; v_gene: TRBV7-9; d_gene: -; CDR3aa: CASSSPEGQLTYNEQFF; CDR3nt: TGTGCCAGCAGCTCCCCGGAGGGACAGTTAACCTACAATGAGCAGTTCTTC
j_gene: TRBJ2-1; abundance: -; v_gene: TRBV6-4; d_gene: TRBD2; CDR3aa: CASSRLAGGNEQFF; CDR3nt: TGTGCCAGCAGCCGACTAGCGGGAGGAAATGAGCAGTTCTTC
j_gene: TRBJ2-1; abundance: -; v_gene: TRBV27; d_gene: -; CDR3aa: CASGRPRDEQFF; CDR3nt: TGTGCCAGCGGGAGGCCGAGGGATGAGCAGTTCTTC
j_gene: TRBJ1-5; abundance: -; v_gene: TRBV9; d_gene: TRBD1; CDR3aa: CASSASGGPQPQHF; CDR3nt: TGTGCCAGCAGCGCGTCAGGGGGCCCCCAGCCCCAGCATTTT
j_gene: TRBJ2-1; abundance: -; v_gene: TRBV7-6; d_gene: TRBD2; CDR3aa: CASSLAGVDNEQFF; CDR3nt: TGTGCCAGCAGCCTAGCGGGAGTAGACAATGAGCAGTTCTTC
j_gene: TRBJ1-2; abundance: -; v_gene: TRBV30; d_gene: -; CDR3aa: CAWSVLAGAGYTF; CDR3nt: TGTGCCTGGAGTGTACTGGCAGGGGCTGGCTACACCTTC
j_gene: TRBJ2-7; abundance: -; v_gene: TRBV7-9; d_gene: TRBD1; CDR3aa: CASSDRGGEQYF; CDR3nt: TGTGCCAGCTCGGACAGGGGCGGCGAGCAGTACTTC
j_gene: TRBJ2-7; abundance: -; v_gene: TRBV4-2; d_gene: TRBD1; CDR3aa: CASSRRDREVSNEQYF; CDR3nt: TGTGCCAGCAGCCGCCGGGACAGGGAAGTTAGTAACGAGCAGTACTTC